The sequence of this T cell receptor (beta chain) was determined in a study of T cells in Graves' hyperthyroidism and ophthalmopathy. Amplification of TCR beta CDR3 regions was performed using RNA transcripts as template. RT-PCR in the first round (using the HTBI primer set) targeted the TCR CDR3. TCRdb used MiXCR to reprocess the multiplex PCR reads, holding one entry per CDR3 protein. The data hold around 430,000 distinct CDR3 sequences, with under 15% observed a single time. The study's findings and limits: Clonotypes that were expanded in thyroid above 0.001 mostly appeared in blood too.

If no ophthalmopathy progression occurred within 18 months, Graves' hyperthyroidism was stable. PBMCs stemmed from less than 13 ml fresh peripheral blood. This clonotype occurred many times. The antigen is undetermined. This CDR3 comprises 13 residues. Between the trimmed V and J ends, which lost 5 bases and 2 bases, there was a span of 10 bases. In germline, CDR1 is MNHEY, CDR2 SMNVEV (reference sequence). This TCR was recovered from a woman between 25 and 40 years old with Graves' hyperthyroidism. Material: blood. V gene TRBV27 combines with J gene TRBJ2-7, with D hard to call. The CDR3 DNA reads TGTGCCAGCAGTCCTCACCTCACCTACGAGCAGTACTTC. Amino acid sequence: CASSPHLTYEQYF.